Below, 5 T cell receptor beta chains from the same sample are listed, as sequenced in a study of blood T cell repertoires in COVID-19. Data came from immunoSEQ multiplex PCR; TCRdb stores just in-frame clones and leaves some out. The repertoire holds 95,000 to 130,000 clones, with less than 85% as singletons. The sequencing input was peripheral blood. The receptors stem from a man aged 25 to 40 with acute or convalescent COVID-19.

The chain combines TRBV6-2 or TRBV6-3 with TRBJ2-3; 9 nucleotides align to TRBD2. CDR1 and CDR2 from the germline V gene are MNHEY and SVGEGT. This CDR3 contains 16 residues. J was trimmed by 0 bases and V by 6 bases; bases with no gene match: 7. CDR3 DNA: TGTGCCAGCAGCCAATTAACTAGCGGGAGCACAGATACGCAGTATTTT. This translates into CASSQLTSGSTDTQYF.

The chain couples TRBV9 to TRBJ2-3, with unresolved D. This CDR3 has 14 amino acids. CDR1 SGDLS and CDR2 YYNGEE come from the germline V gene. The ends were cut back, 0 bases at V and 6 bases at J, with 11 bases in the middle. The CDR3 bases are TGTGCCAGCAGCGTAGGTTCATTGGCCGATACGCAGTATTTT. Translating it yields CASSVGSLADTQYF.

The rearrangement uses TRBV5-1 and TRBJ2-2; perhaps TRBD1 as D (6 bases). The CDR3 is made up of 16 amino acids. The germline gives CDR1 SGHRS, CDR2 YFSETQ. Trimming took off 5 bases at V and 6 bases at J, with 20 bases between the two ends. The CDR3, as DNA: TGCGCCAGCAGACAGAGGACAGACAAGGGGTCCGGGGAGCTGTTTTTT. Encoded protein: CASRQRTDKGSGELFF.

Only one count was recorded for this clone. The genes are TRBV3-1 (or the pseudogene TRBV3-2) and TRBJ2-5; 7 bases are a match to TRBD1. This CDR3 spans 15 amino acids. The germline gives CDR1 LGHDT, CDR2 YNNKEL (reference sequence). V was clipped by 2 bases and J by 2 bases; unmatched bases: 5. For the CDR3, the DNA is TGTGCCAGCAGCCAAAACGTGGGACAGCAAGAGACCCAGTACTTC. Translating it yields CASSQNVGQQETQYF.

The rearrangement uses TRBV2 and TRBJ2-5; 9 bases line up with TRBD2. The germline gives CDR1 SNHLY, CDR2 FYNNEI. Trimming cost V 9 bases and J 1 base; bases outside gene matches: 3. The CDR3 consists of 13 residues. The CDR3: CASSGRVQETQYF. The CDR3 nucleotides read TGTGCCAGTAGCGGGAGAGTCCAAGAGACCCAGTACTTC.